A selection of T cell receptor beta chains follows, all from one sample in a study of blood T cells in healthy people across ages. TCRdb analysed the 5' RACE reads with MiXCR anew, one entry per CDR3 protein. Altogether 1,300,000 or so distinct CDR3 sequences are present, approximately 60% being singletons, with the ten largest covering 5.5% to 8%. The sample was blood. These receptors came from a young man in good health. Each CDR3 is given with its conserved first and last residue. D genes are given only for firm matches. Size is stated for part of the rows, as once, few or many counts, or as a class when the clone is expanded.

D: NA; J: TRBJ1-2; V: TRBV7-2; size: NA; DNA: TGTGCCAGCAGCTTGAACTCACGCACTAACTATGGCTACACCTTC; CDR3: CASSLNSRTNYGYTF
D: TRBD2; J: TRBJ2-3; V: TRBV29-1; size: few; DNA: TGCAGCGTTGCGACAACTAGCGGCACAGATACGCAGTATTTT; CDR3: CSVATTSGTDTQYF
D: NA; J: TRBJ2-6; V: TRBV6-5; size: many; DNA: TGTGCCAGCAGCGCTCTCTCTGGGGCCAACGTCCTGACTTTC; CDR3: CASSALSGANVLTF
D: NA; J: TRBJ2-3; V: TRBV20-1; size: NA; DNA: TGCAGTGCTAACAGTGCGCGGGGAACAGATACGCAGTATTTT; CDR3: CSANSARGTDTQYF
D: TRBD1; J: TRBJ2-1; V: TRBV12-3/TRBV12-4; size: NA; DNA: TGTGCCAGCAGCCGAAGCCCGCCTGGGACAGAGGTTCTCACCTACAATGAGCAGTTCTTC; CDR3: CASSRSPPGTEVLTYNEQFF
D: TRBD2; J: TRBJ2-3; V: TRBV6-6; size: NA; DNA: TGTGCCAGCAGCAAGGGACTAGCGGGAAAGAAAGATACGCAGTATTTT; CDR3: CASSKGLAGKKDTQYF
D: NA; J: TRBJ2-3; V: TRBV20-1; size: NA; DNA: TGCAGTGCTAGAATACTTAGGGGGACGGAAATTACAGATACGCAGTATTTT; CDR3: CSARILRGTEITDTQYF
D: NA; J: TRBJ2-7; V: TRBV5-1; size: few; DNA: TGCGCCAGCAGCTTGGGACAGACTAACTACGAGCAGTACTTC; CDR3: CASSLGQTNYEQYF
D: NA; J: TRBJ2-7; V: TRBV21-1; size: NA; DNA: TGTGCCAGCAGCAAAGCGTGGGGTCCCTACGAGCAGTACTTC; CDR3: CASSKAWGPYEQYF
D: TRBD2; J: TRBJ2-7; V: TRBV5-1; size: few; DNA: TGCGCCAGCAGACTAGCGGGAGAAGAGCAGTACTTC; CDR3: CASRLAGEEQYF
D: TRBD1; J: TRBJ2-7; V: TRBV27; size: few; DNA: TGTGCCAGCAGTCCAGAACCGGGACAGGGATTCTACGAGCAGTACTTC; CDR3: CASSPEPGQGFYEQYF
D: NA; J: TRBJ1-1; V: TRBV6-1; size: NA; DNA: TGTGCCAGCAGTGATCTTGACATGAACACTGAAGCTTTCTTT; CDR3: CASSDLDMNTEAFF
D: NA; J: TRBJ1-6; V: TRBV18; size: NA; DNA: TGTGCCAGCCCAAGCACAGGCAGGTCCCCCCTCCACTTT; CDR3: CASPSTGRSPLHF
D: TRBD2; J: TRBJ2-1; V: TRBV27; size: few; DNA: TGTGCCAGCAGTTTATCGGGGTACGCGGGAGGGCCGTACAATGAGCAGTTCTTC; CDR3: CASSLSGYAGGPYNEQFF
D: NA; J: TRBJ2-3; V: TRBV29-1; size: NA; DNA: TGCAGCGTGGGGGAGGAGTCCACAGATACGCAGTATTTT; CDR3: CSVGEESTDTQYF
D: TRBD2; J: TRBJ2-1; V: TRBV4-1; size: NA; DNA: TGCGCCAGCAGTCCTAGCGGGGGGGCGGCCTACAATGAGCAGTTCTTC; CDR3: CASSPSGGAAYNEQFF
D: NA; J: TRBJ2-7; V: TRBV11-2; size: medium-sized; DNA: TGTGCCAGCAGCTTAGATGGGGGAAACGAGCAGTACTTC; CDR3: CASSLDGGNEQYF
D: TRBD2; J: TRBJ2-7; V: TRBV6-1; size: few; DNA: TGTGCCAGCAGCTCTAGCGGCCGGTCCTACGAGCAGTACTTC; CDR3: CASSSSGRSYEQYF
D: NA; J: TRBJ2-1; V: TRBV20-1; size: NA; DNA: TGCAGTGCTAGAGATACCGCGACGTCGGTAGAGCAGTTCTTC; CDR3: CSARDTATSVEQFF
D: NA; J: TRBJ1-3; V: TRBV3-1; size: NA; DNA: TGTGCCAGCAGCCCCAGAGAGACTGGAAACACCATATATTTT; CDR3: CASSPRETGNTIYF
D: NA; J: TRBJ2-3; V: TRBV5-1; size: NA; DNA: TGCGCCAGCAGCTTGGCAACAGCGGCAGATACGCAGTATTTT; CDR3: CASSLATAADTQYF
D: NA; J: TRBJ1-1; V: TRBV12-3/TRBV12-4; size: NA; DNA: TGTGCCAGCAAGGAGATTAGTGGCACTGAAGCTTTCTTT; CDR3: CASKEISGTEAFF
D: NA; J: TRBJ2-3; V: TRBV28; size: NA; DNA: TGTGCCAGCAGAGCCTCCGGACGTGATACGCAGTATTTT; CDR3: CASRASGRDTQYF
D: NA; J: TRBJ2-1; V: TRBV10-3; size: NA; DNA: TGTGCCATCACACCTGGCCGGGCGAATGAGCAGTTCTTC; CDR3: CAITPGRANEQFF
D: TRBD1; J: TRBJ1-2; V: TRBV29-1; size: NA; DNA: TGCAGCGCAGGGGGCGGTCAGGCCTATGGCTACACCTTC; CDR3: CSAGGGQAYGYTF
D: NA; J: TRBJ2-7; V: TRBV20-1; size: NA; DNA: TGCAGTGCACCTAATCCTCCCGCTATCCCAGAGACCCCTTACGAGCAGTACTTC; CDR3: CSAPNPPAIPETPYEQYF
D: NA; J: TRBJ2-4; V: TRBV6-2/TRBV6-3; size: NA; DNA: TGTGCCAGCAGTTACGACAGACTAGCCAAAAACATTCAGTACTTC; CDR3: CASSYDRLAKNIQYF
D: NA; J: TRBJ2-1; V: TRBV29-1; size: few; DNA: TGCAGCGTTGGTGGAATAGGCTCCTACAATGAGCAGTTCTTC; CDR3: CSVGGIGSYNEQFF
D: NA; J: TRBJ2-5; V: TRBV4-3; size: once; DNA: TGCGCCAGCAGCCAAGATTCGCGGACCCAAGAGACCCAGTACTTC; CDR3: CASSQDSRTQETQYF
D: NA; J: TRBJ2-5; V: TRBV12-3/TRBV12-4; size: few; DNA: TGTGCCAGCACCCCTATCCTAGGGGGGTCCGTCCTCCGAGAGACCCAGTACTTC; CDR3: CASTPILGGSVLRETQYF
D: NA; J: TRBJ2-2; V: TRBV5-5; size: NA; DNA: TGTGCCAGCAGCTTAAGAGGAAGGACCGGGGAGCTGTTTTTT; CDR3: CASSLRGRTGELFF
D: TRBD1; J: TRBJ2-3; V: TRBV10-3; size: NA; DNA: TGTGCCATCAGTGGGGGACAGGGAAGCACAGATACGCAGTATTTT; CDR3: CAISGGQGSTDTQYF
D: NA; J: TRBJ2-1; V: TRBV25-1; size: many; DNA: TGTGCCAGCAGTGAATCCTTCTCCGGGTGGGGTGAGCAGTTCTTC; CDR3: CASSESFSGWGEQFF
D: NA; J: TRBJ2-1; V: TRBV9; size: NA; DNA: TGTGCCAGCAGCGCCAGGGGGGAGGGCCCCCGCCATGAGCAGTTCTTC; CDR3: CASSARGEGPRHEQFF
D: NA; J: TRBJ2-1; V: TRBV5-1; size: once; DNA: TGCGCCAGCAGCGCGGGAAGCCCGATTGTCGATGAGCAGTTCTTC; CDR3: CASSAGSPIVDEQFF
D: NA; J: TRBJ1-1; V: TRBV7-2; size: NA; DNA: TGTGCCAGCAGCTCAGATAGGGGTGAGGCTTTCTTT; CDR3: CASSSDRGEAFF
D: NA; J: TRBJ2-7; V: TRBV21-1; size: NA; DNA: TGTGCCAGCAGCAAAGCGCAGGGGCTAGCGGACCACTACGAGCAGTACTTC; CDR3: CASSKAQGLADHYEQYF
D: TRBD1; J: TRBJ2-5; V: TRBV10-3; size: NA; DNA: TGTGCCATCAGTGAGTCATTCCAGACAGGGCAAGAGACCCAGTACTTC; CDR3: CAISESFQTGQETQYF
D: NA; J: TRBJ1-2; V: TRBV27; size: few; DNA: TGTGCCAGCAGTAACTCGTTAACCCGGGGAGGCTATGGCTACACCTTC; CDR3: CASSNSLTRGGYGYTF